The clone carrying this T cell receptor (beta chain) was observed many times. This sample is part of a study of CD8+CD57+ T cells in acquired aplastic anemia. Germline values: CDR1 DFQATT, CDR2 SNEGSKA (reference sequence). Trimming took 1 base from V and 6 from J, leaving 13 bases between them. The CDR3 covers 14 residues. TCR beta VDJ and CDR3 profiles were obtained from a genomic DNA template. TCRdb analysed the reads with MiXCR anew, one entry per CDR3 protein. The sample yields 210,000 or so distinct CDR3 sequences, under 50% seen once. Patients sequenced had flow cytometry evidence of CD8+CD57+ cell expansion.

This TCR derives from a human donor with aplastic anemia. The chain recombines TRBV20-1 with TRBJ1-5; no reliable D call. Input material: sorted CD4+, CD8+, or CD8+CD57+ T cells (not recorded which) from PBMCs. In nucleotides, the CDR3 is TGCAGTGCTAGAGTTCCCGGTCGGGGTCAGCCCCAGCATTTT. Its protein is CSARVPGRGQPQHF.